This T cell receptor beta chain comes out of a study of T cells in localized non-small cell lung cancer. In this sample, this clone turned up once. Profiling relied on immunoSEQ multiplex PCR, and the TCRdb table lists in-frame clones only, not all of them. The top ten hold about 10% of the sample, which has about 45,000 clones, 91% seen once. The CDR3 sequence is 16 residues long. V shed 3 bases and J 7 bases; nucleotides not matched to a gene: 10. The V gene's germline CDR1 is MNHEY and CDR2 SMNVEV (reference sequence). The chain is built from TRBV27 and TRBJ2-1; 9 bases agree with TRBD2. The sequence was collected from a woman aged 35-75 years with stage II lung adenocarcinoma. This specimen consisted of PBMCs, obtained before any cancer treatment. CDR3 amino acids: CASSFSAGGPRNEQFF. DNA of the CDR3: TGTGCCAGCAGTTTTTCGGCGGGAGGGCCCAGAAATGAGCAGTTCTTC.